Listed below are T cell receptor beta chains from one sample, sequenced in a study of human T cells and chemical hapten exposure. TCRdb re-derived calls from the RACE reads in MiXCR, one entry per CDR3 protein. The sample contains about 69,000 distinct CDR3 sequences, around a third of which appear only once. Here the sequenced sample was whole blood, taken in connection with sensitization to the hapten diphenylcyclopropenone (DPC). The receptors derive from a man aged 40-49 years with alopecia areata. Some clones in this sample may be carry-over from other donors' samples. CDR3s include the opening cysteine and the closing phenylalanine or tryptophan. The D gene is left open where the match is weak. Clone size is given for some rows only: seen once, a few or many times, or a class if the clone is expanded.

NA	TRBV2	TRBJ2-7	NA	TGTGCCAGCAGTGCAGCGGGGGTATGGGGGACAGAGTCCTACGAGCAGTACTTC	CASSAAGVWGTESYEQYF
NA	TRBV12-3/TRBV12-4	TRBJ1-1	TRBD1	TGTGCCAGCAGTTTCCGACAGGGGGGCACTGAAGCTTTCTTT	CASSFRQGGTEAFF
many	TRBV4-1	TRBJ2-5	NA	TGCGCCAGCAGCCAAACACTAGCAACACAAGAGACCCAGTACTTC	CASSQTLATQETQYF
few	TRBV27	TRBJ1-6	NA	TGTGCCAGCAGTTTTTTCCTCCCTCATAATTCACCCCTCCACTTT	CASSFFLPHNSPLHF
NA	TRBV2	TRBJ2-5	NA	TGTGCCAGCAGTAATAGGGACCGATTCCAGTACTTC	CASSNRDRFQYF
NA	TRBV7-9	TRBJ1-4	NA	TGTGCCAGCAGCTTAGACGGGGGCAAAGAAAAACTGTTTTTT	CASSLDGGKEKLFF
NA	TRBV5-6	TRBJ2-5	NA	TGTGCCAGCAGCTTGAGTTCCCGGGAGACCCAGTACTTC	CASSLSSRETQYF
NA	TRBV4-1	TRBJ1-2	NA	TGCGCCAGCAGCCAAGTGCGGGATGGCTATGGCTACACCTTC	CASSQVRDGYGYTF
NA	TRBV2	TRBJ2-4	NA	TGTGCCAGCAATTTACAGTTAGCCAAAAACATTCAGTACTTC	CASNLQLAKNIQYF
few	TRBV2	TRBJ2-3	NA	TGTGCCAGCAGCGGGGACGGAGTCGGGGTGGATACGCAGTATTTT	CASSGDGVGVDTQYF
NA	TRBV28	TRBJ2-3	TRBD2	TGTGCCAGCAGTTTGTTGGCGGGAGAGGCAAATACGCAGTATTTT	CASSLLAGEANTQYF
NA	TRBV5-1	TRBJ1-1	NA	TGCGCCAGCAGGAGGGGCACTGAAGCTTTCTTT	CASRRGTEAFF
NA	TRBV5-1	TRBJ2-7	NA	TGCGCCAGCAGCTTGGCCCTTGGAACCTACGAGCAGTACTTC	CASSLALGTYEQYF
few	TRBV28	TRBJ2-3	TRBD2	TGTGCCAGCGGGAGGGGCACAGATACGCAGTATTTT	CASGRGTDTQYF
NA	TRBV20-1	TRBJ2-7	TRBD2	TGCAGTGCTGGTCTAGCGGGAGGTCCCTACGAGCAGTACTTC	CSAGLAGGPYEQYF
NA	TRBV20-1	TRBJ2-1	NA	TGCAGTGCTAGAGTCGTAAGCTCCTACAATGAGCAGTTCTTC	CSARVVSSYNEQFF
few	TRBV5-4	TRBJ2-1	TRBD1	TGTGCCAGCAGCTCGAGACAGGGAAGCTCCTACAATGAGCAGTTCTTC	CASSSRQGSSYNEQFF
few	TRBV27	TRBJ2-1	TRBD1	TGTGCCAGCGGTACAGGGGGTTCCTACAATGAGCAGTTCTTC	CASGTGGSYNEQFF
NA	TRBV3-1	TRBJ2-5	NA	TGTGCCAGCAGCCAAGATATGCGCCAGCGGCAAGAGACCCAGTACTTC	CASSQDMRQRQETQYF
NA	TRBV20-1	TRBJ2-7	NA	TGCAGTGCTAGAGATCTAGCGAAGGTCGGCGAGCAGTACTTC	CSARDLAKVGEQYF
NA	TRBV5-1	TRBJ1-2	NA	TGCGCCAGCAGCCTAGACAGCGGGGCTAACTATGGCTACACCTTC	CASSLDSGANYGYTF
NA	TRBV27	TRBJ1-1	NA	TGTGCCAGCAGTTTAAGTGTCAGCGGGACTGAAGCTTTCTTT	CASSLSVSGTEAFF
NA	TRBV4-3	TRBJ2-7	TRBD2	TGCGCCAGCAGCCAACGGCTAGCGGGAGTGGATGAGCAGTACTTC	CASSQRLAGVDEQYF
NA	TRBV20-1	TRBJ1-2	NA	TGCAGTGCTAGAGACAACAGGTCCCCTGGCTACACCTTC	CSARDNRSPGYTF
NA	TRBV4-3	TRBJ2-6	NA	TGCGCCAGCAGCCAAGATCGGGGCGGCCCTGGCGTCCTGACTTTC	CASSQDRGGPGVLTF
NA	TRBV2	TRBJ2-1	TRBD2	TGTGCCAGCTGGGGGGACTACCAATACAATGAGCAGTTCTTC	CASWGDYQYNEQFF
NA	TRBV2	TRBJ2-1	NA	TGTGCCAGCAGTTCTAACAATGAGCAGTTCTTC	CASSSNNEQFF
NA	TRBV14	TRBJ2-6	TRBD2	TGTGCCAGCAGCCAAGATTTGAGGGCCGGGACTAGTTACTCTGGGGCCAACGTCCTGACTTTC	CASSQDLRAGTSYSGANVLTF
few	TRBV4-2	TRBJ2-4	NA	TGTGCCAGCAGCCAAGATCTAAGCGGACTAGCCAAAAACATTCAGTACTTC	CASSQDLSGLAKNIQYF
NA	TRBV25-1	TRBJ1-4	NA	TGTGCCAGCAGTGGAGGGTGGCCCTCTAATGAAAAACTGTTTTTT	CASSGGWPSNEKLFF
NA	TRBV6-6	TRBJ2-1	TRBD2	TGTGCCAGCAGCGGACTAGCGGGAGGGCATGAGCAGTTCTTC	CASSGLAGGHEQFF
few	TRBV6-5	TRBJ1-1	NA	TGTGCCAGCAGATCGAGTGTTTGGGCGGTGGACACTGAAGCTTTCTTT	CASRSSVWAVDTEAFF
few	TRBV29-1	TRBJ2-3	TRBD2	TGCAGCGCCTCCCTCGGACTAGCGGGAGGCACAGATACGCAGTATTTT	CSASLGLAGGTDTQYF
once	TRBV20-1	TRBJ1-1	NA	TGCAGTGCTAGCAGGACAGCGAACACTGAAACTTTCTTT	CSASRTANTETFF
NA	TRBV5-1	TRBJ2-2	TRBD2	TGCGCCAGCTCCCCGGGAGGGAAGAACACCGGGGAGCTGTTTTTT	CASSPGGKNTGELFF
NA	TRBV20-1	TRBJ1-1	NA	TGCAGTGCTAGAAGCTGGGGGACTGAAGCTTTCTTT	CSARSWGTEAFF
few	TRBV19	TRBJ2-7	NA	TGTGCCAGTAGTATGGGCCAGTACGAGCAGTACTTC	CASSMGQYEQYF
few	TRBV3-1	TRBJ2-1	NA	TGTGCCAGCAGCCAACTAAAAGATGAGCAGTTCTTC	CASSQLKDEQFF
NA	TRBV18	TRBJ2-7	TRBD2	TGTGCCAGCTCAGAAGGGACTAGCGGGAGGGTCTACGAGCAGTACTTC	CASSEGTSGRVYEQYF
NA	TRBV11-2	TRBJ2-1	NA	TGTGCCAGCAGCGCCCCTCTAGCAAATGAGCAGTTCTTC	CASSAPLANEQFF
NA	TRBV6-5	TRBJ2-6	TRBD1	TGTGCCAGCAGCCGGGACAGAAGATCTGGGGCCAACGTCCTGACTTTC	CASSRDRRSGANVLTF
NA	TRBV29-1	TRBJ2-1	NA	TGCAGCGTTGGGAGGATGGAGGGGGCTGGGAATGAGCAGTTCTTC	CSVGRMEGAGNEQFF
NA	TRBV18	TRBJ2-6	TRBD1	TGTGCCAGCTCACCGCCCTGGGACAGGGGATCCCGGCCTGGGGCCAACGTCCTGACTTTC	CASSPPWDRGSRPGANVLTF
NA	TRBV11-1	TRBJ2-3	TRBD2	TGTGCCAGCAGCTTGCGGGAGGGCCGTGGGGATACGCAGTATTTT	CASSLREGRGDTQYF
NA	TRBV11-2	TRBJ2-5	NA	TGTGCCAGCAACCATCAAACCCAGTTCGAGACCCAGTACTTC	CASNHQTQFETQYF
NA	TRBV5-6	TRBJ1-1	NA	TGTGCCAGCAGCTTGAGCGTAGCAGGGAGGCTGAGCACTGAAGCTTTCTTT	CASSLSVAGRLSTEAFF
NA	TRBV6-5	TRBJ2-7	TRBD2	TGTGCCAGCAGTCCGACCAGCGGGAGGGCCAAGAAAGGGCAGTACTTC	CASSPTSGRAKKGQYF
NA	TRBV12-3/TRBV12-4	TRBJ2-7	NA	TGTGCCAGCAGTTTAGCCCAGGCCTCCTACGAGCAGTACTTC	CASSLAQASYEQYF
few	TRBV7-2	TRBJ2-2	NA	TGTGCCAGCAGCTTAGTGCCAGGTTCCACCGGGGAGCTGTTTTTT	CASSLVPGSTGELFF
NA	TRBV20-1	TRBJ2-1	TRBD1	TGCAGTGCTAGAGGTGGACAGGGGAAGGATGAGCAGTTCTTC	CSARGGQGKDEQFF
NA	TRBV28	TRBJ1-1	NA	TGTGCCAGCAGTCCGGACAGCCAGTCCTTCACTGAAGCTTTCTTT	CASSPDSQSFTEAFF
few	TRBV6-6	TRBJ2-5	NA	TGTGCCAGCACCCAACTAGGGCTCCAAGAGACCCAGTACTTC	CASTQLGLQETQYF
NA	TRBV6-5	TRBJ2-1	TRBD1	TGTGCCAGCACCCAGGACAGGGGGTACAATGAGCAGTTCTTC	CASTQDRGYNEQFF
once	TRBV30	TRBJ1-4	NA	TGTGCCTGGGGAACGGGACTCCCTAATGAAAAACTTTTTTTT	CAWGTGLPNEKLFF
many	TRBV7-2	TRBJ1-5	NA	TGTGCCAGCAGCGATGCGGGATCCAATAGCAATCAGCCCCAGCATTTT	CASSDAGSNSNQPQHF